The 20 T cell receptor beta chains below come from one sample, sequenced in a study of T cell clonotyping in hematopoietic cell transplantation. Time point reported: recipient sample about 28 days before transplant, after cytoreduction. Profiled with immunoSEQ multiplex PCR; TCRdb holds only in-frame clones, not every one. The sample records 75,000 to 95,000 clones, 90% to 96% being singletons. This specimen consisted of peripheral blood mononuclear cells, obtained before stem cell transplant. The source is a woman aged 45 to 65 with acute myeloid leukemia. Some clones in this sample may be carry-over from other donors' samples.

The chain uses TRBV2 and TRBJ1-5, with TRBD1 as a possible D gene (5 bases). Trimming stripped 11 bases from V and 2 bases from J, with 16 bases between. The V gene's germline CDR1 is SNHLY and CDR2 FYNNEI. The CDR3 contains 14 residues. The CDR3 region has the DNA TGTGCCTCAAAAGGGGAGAAGGGCAATCAGCCCCAGCATTTT. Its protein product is CASKGEKGNQPQHF.

The CDR3 nucleotides read TGTGCCTGGAGTGCCCAGGGAAACACCATATATTTT. Translation gives CAWSAQGNTIYF. V gene TRBV30 combines with J gene TRBJ1-3, with D hard to call. V was trimmed by 1 base and J by 4 bases, leaving 5 bases between them. Germline lookup yields CDR1 GTSNPN and CDR2 SVGIG (reference sequence). The CDR3 loop spans 12 amino acids.

CDR3 coding DNA: TGTGCCAGCAGATCGCCCTCGGACAGATCCTCCTACGAGCAGTACTTC. This codes for CASRSPSDRSSYEQYF. The chain joins TRBV27 to TRBJ2-7; possible D gene TRBD1, 6 bases. V lost 6 bases and J 0 bases, leaving 18 bases between the germline ends. Germline CDR1 reads MNHEY; CDR2 reads SMNVEV (reference sequence). The CDR3 extends over 16 amino acids.

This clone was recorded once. The CDR3 region is CASSLLFAATDTQYF. The CDR3 nucleotides are TGTGCCAGCAGCTTATTATTTGCGGCCACAGATACGCAGTATTTT. The chain uses TRBV7-8 and TRBJ2-3; D not certain. CDR3 length equals 15 residues. Germline V gene lookup returns CDR1 SGHVS and CDR2 FQNEAQ. The V and J ends lost 2 bases and 2 bases respectively, with 11 bases between them.

CDR3 loop: CASSVLQGSTPNEKLFF. In DNA, the CDR3 is TGTGCCAGCAGCGTACTTCAGGGGTCAACTCCTAATGAAAAACTGTTTTTT. This chain connects TRBV9 to TRBJ1-4, with D possibly being TRBD1 (6 bases). CDR3 length equals 17 residues. The germline CDR1 and CDR2 sequences are SGDLS and YYNGEE. With 1 base removed from V and 3 bases from J, the gap between germline ends came to 16 bases. Filled out from reference TRBV9 and TRBJ1-4, the complete variable domain reads DSGVTQTPKHLITATGQRVTLRCSPRSGDLSVYWYQQSLDQGLQFLIQYYNGEERAKGNILERFSAQQFPDLHSELNLSSLELGDSALYFCASSVLQGSTPNEKLFFGSGTQLSVL.

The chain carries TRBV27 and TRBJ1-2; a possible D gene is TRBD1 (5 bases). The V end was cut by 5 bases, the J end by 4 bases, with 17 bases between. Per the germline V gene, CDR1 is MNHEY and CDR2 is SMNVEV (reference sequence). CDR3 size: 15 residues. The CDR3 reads CASSPTDRGFYGYTF. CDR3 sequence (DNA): TGTGCCAGCAGTCCAACAGATAGGGGTTTCTATGGCTACACCTTC.

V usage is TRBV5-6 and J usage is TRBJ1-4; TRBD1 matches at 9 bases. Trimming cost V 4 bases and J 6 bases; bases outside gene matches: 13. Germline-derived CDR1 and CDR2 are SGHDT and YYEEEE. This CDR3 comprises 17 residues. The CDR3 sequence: CASSASGTGLNYEKLFF. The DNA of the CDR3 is TGTGCCAGCAGCGCATCCGGGACAGGGCTTAATTATGAAAAACTGTTTTTT.

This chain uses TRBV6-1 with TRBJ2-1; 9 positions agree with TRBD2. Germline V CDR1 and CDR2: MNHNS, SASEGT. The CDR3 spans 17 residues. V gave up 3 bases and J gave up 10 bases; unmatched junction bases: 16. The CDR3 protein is CASSESGAGGFIEEQFF. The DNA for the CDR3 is TGTGCCAGCAGTGAGTCGGGAGCGGGAGGATTTATAGAGGAGCAGTTCTTC.

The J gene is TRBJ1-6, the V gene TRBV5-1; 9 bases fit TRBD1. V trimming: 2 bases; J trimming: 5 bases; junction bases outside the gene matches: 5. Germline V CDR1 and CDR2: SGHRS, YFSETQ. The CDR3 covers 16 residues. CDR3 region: CASSFSQGAHNSPLHF. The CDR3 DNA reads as TGCGCCAGCAGCTTCTCACAGGGGGCGCATAATTCACCCCTCCACTTT.

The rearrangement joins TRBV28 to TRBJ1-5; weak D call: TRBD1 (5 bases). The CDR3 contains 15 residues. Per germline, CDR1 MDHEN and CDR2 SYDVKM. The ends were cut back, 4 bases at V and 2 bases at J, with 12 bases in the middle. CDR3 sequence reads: CASSSGGVGNQPQHF. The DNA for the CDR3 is TGTGCCAGCAGTTCGGGGGGAGTCGGCAATCAGCCCCAGCATTTT. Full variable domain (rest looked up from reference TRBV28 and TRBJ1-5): DVKVTQSSRYLVKRTGEKVFLECVQDMDHENMFWYRQDPGLGLRLIYFSYDVKMKEKGDIPEGYSVSREKKERFSLILESASTNQTSMYLCASSSGGVGNQPQHFGDGTRLSIL.

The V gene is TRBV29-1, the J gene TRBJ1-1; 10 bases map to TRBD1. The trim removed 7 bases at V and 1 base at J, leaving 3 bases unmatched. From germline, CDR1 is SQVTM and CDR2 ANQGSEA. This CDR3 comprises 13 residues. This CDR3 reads CSDRQGANTEAFF. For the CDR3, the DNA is TGCAGCGACAGACAGGGGGCGAACACTGAAGCTTTCTTT.

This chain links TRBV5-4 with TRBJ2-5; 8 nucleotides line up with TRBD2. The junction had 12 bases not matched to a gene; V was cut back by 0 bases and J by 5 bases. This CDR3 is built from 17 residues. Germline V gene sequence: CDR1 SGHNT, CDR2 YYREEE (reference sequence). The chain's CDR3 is CASSLVVGGRPWETQYF. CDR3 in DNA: TGTGCCAGCAGCTTGGTTGTAGGCGGGAGGCCCTGGGAGACCCAGTACTTC.

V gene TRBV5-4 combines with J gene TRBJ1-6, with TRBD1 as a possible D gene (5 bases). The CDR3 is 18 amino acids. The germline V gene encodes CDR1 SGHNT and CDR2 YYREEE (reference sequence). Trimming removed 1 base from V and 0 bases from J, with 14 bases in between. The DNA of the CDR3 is TGTGCCAGCAGCTTGAGGCAGGGAGGGTTCTCCTATAATTCACCCCTCCACTTT. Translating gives CASSLRQGGFSYNSPLHF. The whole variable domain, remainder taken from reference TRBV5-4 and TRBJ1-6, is ETGVTQSPTHLIKTRGQQVTLRCSSQSGHNTVSWYQQALGQGPQFIFQYYREEENGRGNFPPRFSGLQFPNYSSELNVNALELDDSALYLCASSLRQGGFSYNSPLHFGNGTRLTVT.

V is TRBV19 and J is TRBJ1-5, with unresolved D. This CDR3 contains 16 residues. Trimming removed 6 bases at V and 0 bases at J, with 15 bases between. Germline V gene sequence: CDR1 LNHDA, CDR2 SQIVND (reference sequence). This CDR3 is CASRVRAEYSNQPQHF. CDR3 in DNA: TGTGCCAGTAGGGTGAGGGCCGAGTATAGCAATCAGCCCCAGCATTTT.

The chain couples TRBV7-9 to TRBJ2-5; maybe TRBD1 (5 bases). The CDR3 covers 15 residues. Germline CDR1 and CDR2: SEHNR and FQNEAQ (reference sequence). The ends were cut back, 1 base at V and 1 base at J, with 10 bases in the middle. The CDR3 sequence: CASSLGQGLQETQYF. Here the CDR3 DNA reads TGTGCCAGCAGCTTAGGTCAGGGCCTCCAAGAGACCCAGTACTTC. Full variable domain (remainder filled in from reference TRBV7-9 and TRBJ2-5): DTGVSQNPRHKITKRGQNVTFRCDPISEHNRLYWYRQTLGQGPEFLTYFQNEAQLEKSRLLSDRFSAERPKGSFSTLEIQRTEQGDSAMYLCASSLGQGLQETQYFGPGTRLLVL.

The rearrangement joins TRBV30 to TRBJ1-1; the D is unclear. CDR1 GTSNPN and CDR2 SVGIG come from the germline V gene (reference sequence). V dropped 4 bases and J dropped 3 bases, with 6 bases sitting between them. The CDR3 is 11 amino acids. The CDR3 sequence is CAWTEYTEAFF. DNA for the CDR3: TGTGCCTGGACGGAGTACACTGAAGCTTTCTTT. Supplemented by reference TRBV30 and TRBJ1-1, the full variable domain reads SQTIHQWPATLVQPVGSPLSLECTVEGTSNPNLYWYRQAAGRGLQLLFYSVGIGQISSEVPQNLSASRPQDRQFILSSKKLLLSDSGFYLCAWTEYTEAFFGQGTRLTVV.

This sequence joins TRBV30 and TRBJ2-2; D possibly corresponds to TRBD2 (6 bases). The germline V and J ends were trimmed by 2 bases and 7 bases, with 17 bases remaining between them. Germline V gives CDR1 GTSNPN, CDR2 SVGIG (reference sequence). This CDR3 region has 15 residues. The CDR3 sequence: CAWSRMGRRGGELFF. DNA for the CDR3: TGTGCCTGGAGTAGGATGGGCCGGCGGGGCGGGGAGCTGTTTTTT.

This CDR3 is CASSSEPSTDTQYF. DNA of the CDR3: TGTGCCAGCAGCTCGGAGCCCTCCACAGATACGCAGTATTTT. The chain carries TRBV7-2 and TRBJ2-3; D is ambiguous. Germline lookup yields CDR1 SGHTA and CDR2 FQGNSA. With 4 bases removed from V and 2 bases from J, the gap between germline ends came to 10 bases. CDR3 length equals 14 residues.

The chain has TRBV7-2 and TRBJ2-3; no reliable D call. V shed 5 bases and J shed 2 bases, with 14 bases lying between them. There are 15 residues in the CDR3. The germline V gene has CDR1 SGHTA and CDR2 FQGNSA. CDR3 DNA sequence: TGTGCCAGCAGCCGAGGAGTCTACTCCACAGATACGCAGTATTTT. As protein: CASSRGVYSTDTQYF.

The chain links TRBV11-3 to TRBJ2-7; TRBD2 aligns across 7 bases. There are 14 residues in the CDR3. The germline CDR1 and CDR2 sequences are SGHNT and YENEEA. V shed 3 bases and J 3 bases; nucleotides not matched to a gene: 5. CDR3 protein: CASSFGGGDYEQYF. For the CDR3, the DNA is TGTGCCAGCAGCTTTGGGGGAGGGGACTACGAGCAGTACTTC.